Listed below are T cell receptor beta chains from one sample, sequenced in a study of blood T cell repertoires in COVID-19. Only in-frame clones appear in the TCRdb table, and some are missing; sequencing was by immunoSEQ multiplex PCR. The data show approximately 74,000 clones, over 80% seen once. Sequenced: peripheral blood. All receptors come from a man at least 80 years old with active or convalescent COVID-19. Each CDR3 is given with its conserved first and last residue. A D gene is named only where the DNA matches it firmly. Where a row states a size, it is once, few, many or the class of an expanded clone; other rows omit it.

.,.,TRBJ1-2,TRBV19,CASSMSQGYGYTF,TGTGCCAGTAGTATGAGCCAGGGGTATGGCTACACCTTC
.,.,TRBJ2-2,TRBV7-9,CASSLTGNTGELFF,TGTGCCAGCAGCTTGACAGGGAACACCGGGGAGCTGTTTTTT
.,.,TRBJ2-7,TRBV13,CASSLGRVLSPEQYF,TGTGCCAGCAGCTTAGGGCGGGTCCTCTCCCCCGAGCAGTACTTC
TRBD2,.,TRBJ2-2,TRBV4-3,CASSASPGGTNTGELFF,TGCGCCAGCAGCGCATCGCCGGGAGGCACGAACACCGGGGAGCTGTTTTTT
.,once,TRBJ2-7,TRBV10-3,CAISDAKSEQYF,TGTGCCATCAGTGACGCTAAGAGCGAGCAGTACTTC
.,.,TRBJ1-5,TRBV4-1,CASSQVAGPNQPQHF,TGCGCCAGCAGCCAAGTGGCAGGCCCCAATCAGCCCCAGCATTTT
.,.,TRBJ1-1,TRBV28,CASSSTAATEAFF,TGTGCCAGCAGTTCGACGGCGGCTACTGAAGCTTTCTTT
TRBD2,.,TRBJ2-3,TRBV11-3,CASSWSGLAGGKQDTQYF,TGTGCCAGCAGCTGGAGTGGGCTAGCGGGGGGGAAGCAAGATACGCAGTATTTT
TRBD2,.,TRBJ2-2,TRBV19,CASSRGTSGRATTGELFF,TGTGCCAGTAGTAGAGGGACTAGCGGGAGGGCCACCACCGGGGAGCTGTTTTTT
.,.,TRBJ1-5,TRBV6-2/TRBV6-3,CASSWTANQPQHF,TGTGCCAGCAGTTGGACAGCCAATCAGCCCCAGCATTTT
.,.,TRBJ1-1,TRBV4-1,CASSPRSSRVLSTEAFF,TGCGCCAGCAGCCCTAGAAGTTCCAGGGTCTTATCCACTGAAGCTTTCTTT
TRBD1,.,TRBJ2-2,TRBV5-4,CASSFPGTGGGLTGELFF,TGTGCCAGCAGTTTCCCCGGGACAGGGGGCGGGTTAACCGGGGAGCTGTTTTTT
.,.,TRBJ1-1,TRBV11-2,CASSRVTTEAFF,TGTGCCAGCTCCCGGGTTACGACTGAAGCTTTCTTT
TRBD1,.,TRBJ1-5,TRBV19,CASTTRDRGFGNQPQHF,TGTGCCAGTACCACCCGGGACAGGGGCTTTGGCAATCAGCCCCAGCATTTT
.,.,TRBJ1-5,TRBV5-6,CASSPQGAGNQPQHF,TGTGCCAGCAGCCCTCAGGGTGCGGGCAATCAGCCCCAGCATTTT
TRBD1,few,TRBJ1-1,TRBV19,CASRIRQGGTEAFF,TGTGCCAGTAGGATTAGACAGGGCGGCACTGAAGCTTTCTTT
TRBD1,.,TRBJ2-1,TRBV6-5,CASSPRTGSYNEQFF,TGTGCCAGCAGCCCGAGGACAGGCTCCTACAATGAGCAGTTCTTC
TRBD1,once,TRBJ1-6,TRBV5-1,CASSLRQGDSPLHF,TGCGCCAGCAGCTTGAGACAGGGGGATTCACCCCTCCACTTT
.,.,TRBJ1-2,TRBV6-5,CATTRTYGYTF,TGTGCCACGACAAGAACGTATGGCTACACCTTC
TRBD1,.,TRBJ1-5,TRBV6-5,CASRGQGWHQPQHF,TGTGCCAGCAGGGGACAGGGTTGGCATCAGCCCCAGCATTTT
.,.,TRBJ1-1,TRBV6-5,CASSPSRFNTEAFF,TGTGCCAGCAGCCCGAGCAGGTTTAACACTGAAGCTTTCTTT
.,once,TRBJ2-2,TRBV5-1,CASSLEGLNTGELFF,TGCGCCAGCAGCTTGGAGGGGTTAAACACCGGGGAGCTGTTTTTT
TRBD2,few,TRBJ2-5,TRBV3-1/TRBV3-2,CASSRQTSGQETQYF,TGTGCCAGCAGCCGTCAGACTAGCGGGCAAGAGACCCAGTACTTC
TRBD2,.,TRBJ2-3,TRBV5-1,CASSLSGRGTDTQYF,TGCGCCAGCAGCTTGAGCGGGAGGGGGACAGATACGCAGTATTTT
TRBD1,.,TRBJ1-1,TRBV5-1,CASSPKGQGNTEAFF,TGCGCCAGCAGCCCAAAAGGACAGGGGAACACTGAAGCTTTCTTT
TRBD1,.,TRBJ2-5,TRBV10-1,CASSAAPGQGDQETQYF,TGCGCCAGCAGTGCAGCCCCGGGACAGGGGGACCAAGAGACCCAGTACTTC
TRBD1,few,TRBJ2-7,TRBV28,CASSSRDRFYEQYF,TGTGCCAGCAGTTCCCGGGACAGGTTCTACGAGCAGTACTTC
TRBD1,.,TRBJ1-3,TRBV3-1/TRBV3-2,CASSQSDTGAGNTIYF,TGTGCCAGCAGCCAATCAGATACAGGGGCTGGAAACACCATATATTTT
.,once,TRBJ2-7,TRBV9,CASSFGVNSYEQYF,TGTGCCAGCAGCTTCGGGGTAAACTCCTACGAGCAGTACTTC
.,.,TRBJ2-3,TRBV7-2,CASSWGQDTQYF,TGTGCCAGCAGCTGGGGCCAGGATACGCAGTATTTT
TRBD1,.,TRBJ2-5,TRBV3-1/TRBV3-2,CASSPRTGWETQYF,TGTGCCAGCAGCCCACGGACAGGGTGGGAGACCCAGTACTTC